This T cell receptor (beta chain) was captured in a study of T cells after yellow fever vaccination. Germline CDR1 is MGHRA and CDR2 is YSYEKL. The CDR3 totals 18 residues. As concerns this clonotype: Being one base from a much bigger clone, this may be a read error.

TCRdb re-called the 5' RACE reads through MiXCR, storing one row per CDR3 protein. The repertoire holds 150,000 to 200,000 distinct CDR3 sequences, with 6.5% to 8.5% as singletons. This TCR was sampled from a man aged 18 to 29 who received the YFV17D yellow fever vaccine. Sequenced material: CD4+ T cells sorted from PBMCs, taken 5 days after the first yellow fever vaccination. The J gene is TRBJ2-1, the V gene TRBV4-1; 9 positions match TRBD1. The CDR3 loop reads CASSKAPPDRGSYNEKFF. CDR3 in DNA: TGCGCCAGCAGCAAAGCCCCGCCGGACAGGGGATCCTACAATGAGAAGTTCTTC.